This T cell receptor beta chain was retrieved from a study of metastatic and nonmetastatic thyroid tumors. This clone was counted ten times or more. Per the authors' pipeline: A classifier of distant metastasis in papillary thyroid cancer was built from CDR3 differences (across clinicopathological groups). TCRdb redid the clone calls on the PCR reads using MiXCR. Here the V and J calls rest on TCRdb's processing, not on the authors' analysis. The sample yields about 89,000 clones, approximately 13% seen once. CDR3 length: 14 residues. V was pared by 4 bases and J by 7 bases, with 3 bases of the junction left unmatched. The V gene's germline CDR1 is SGHDN and CDR2 FVKESK. Among the patients, none had received any treatment before thyroid surgery.

The rearrangement uses TRBV14 and TRBJ2-3, with TRBD2 matching 12 bases. Input material: tumor tissue. This TCR came from a female donor with papillary thyroid cancer or a benign thyroid nodule (not recorded which). Some clones in this sample may be carry-over from other donors' samples. This chain's CDR3 is CASSLTSGRYTQYF. The DNA for the CDR3 is TGTGCCAGCAGCCTGACTAGCGGGAGATATACGCAGTATTTT. Variable domain in full (rest from reference TRBV14 and TRBJ2-3): EAGVTQFPSHSVIEKGQTVTLRCDPISGHDNLYWYRRVMGKEIKFLLHFVKESKQDESGMPNNRFLAERTGGTYSTLKVQPAELEDSGVYFCASSLTSGRYTQYFGPGTRLTVL.